The sequence of this T cell receptor beta chain was determined in a study of cytomegalovirus exposure and HLA in healthy donors. The PCR contained 60 Vbeta and 13 Jbeta primers. Measured with immunoSEQ multiplex PCR; TCRdb has only the in-frame clones, and not every one. Of about 130,000 clones listed, 70% to 85% were seen once; the top ten hold 4%. Study findings and constraints: Most subjects' HLA-A and HLA-B alleles were reportedly predicted from TCR beta sequences.

This CDR3 region has 15 residues. V lost 5 bases to trimming and J lost 4 bases; unmatched junction nucleotides: 7. Germline V gene lookup returns CDR1 SGHAT and CDR2 FQNNGV. A note on this clone: Its antigen is not known.

Sequencing used PBMCs. The chain has TRBV11-2 and TRBJ1-2, with TRBD1 matching over 10 bases. The receptor's source is a man aged 40-49 years in good health and CMV-seropositive. The DNA of the CDR3 is TGTGCCAGCAGCCCTCGACAGGGGGCAGGCTATGGCTACACCTTC. This translates into CASSPRQGAGYGYTF.